This T cell receptor beta chain was identified during a study of cytomegalovirus exposure and HLA in healthy donors. Whole-study results and caveats: Among TCR beta chains, those listed as cytomegalovirus-associated numbered over 150.

Of note for this clone: Its antigen is unidentified.

This CDR3 region has 14 residues. V lost 8 bases and J lost 4, with 12 bases in between. CDR1 and CDR2 (germline): MNHNS, SASEGT. With 60 Vbeta and 13 Jbeta primers, the PCR was carried out. Here immunoSEQ multiplex PCR was the method, and the copy in TCRdb shows in-frame clones only, minus some. The sample lists tens of thousands of clones; around a tenth were seen once. The sequence was collected from a man between 60 and 70 years old in good health and CMV-seropositive. The material sequenced was PBMCs. The rearrangement links TRBV6-1 to TRBJ1-6; no definite D call. CDR3 loop: CASQEVSYNSPLHF. The CDR3 coding sequence is TGTGCCAGCCAAGAGGTCTCTTATAATTCACCCCTCCACTTT.